This record covers a single TCR beta chain. The data are from a study of blood T cell repertoires in COVID-19. Sequencing used immunoSEQ multiplex PCR; TCRdb keeps in-frame clones, though not all of them. The sample includes 130,000 or so clones, about 79% seen only once; the top ten take over 9%. Looked up from germline, CDR1 is SGHTA and CDR2 is FQGNSA. This CDR3 spans 13 amino acids. V dropped 0 bases and J dropped 6 bases, with 8 bases sitting between them. The rearrangement uses TRBV7-2 and TRBJ1-1; the D gene is possibly TRBD1 (6 bases). Sequenced material: PBMCs or T cells enriched from blood (not recorded which). This clonotype originated in a man aged 50 to 60 who had recovered from COVID-19. This CDR3 reads CASSLAGGPEAFF. CDR3 nucleotides: TGTGCCAGCAGCTTAGCGGGGGGGCCTGAAGCTTTCTTT.